What follows are 12 T cell receptor beta chains derived from one specimen sequenced in a study of blood T cell repertoires in COVID-19. The method was immunoSEQ multiplex PCR; TCRdb's version includes in-frame clones alone and lacks a portion of them. This repertoire shows about 400,000 clones, over 75% found once; its top ten account for around 1.9%. The specimen was PBMCs or T cells enriched from blood (not recorded which). The receptors here all came from a woman in her thirties or forties with acute COVID-19.

V usage is TRBV5-1 and J usage is TRBJ1-2; 7 positions agree with TRBD1. The CDR3 runs to 14 residues. Germline V gives CDR1 SGHRS, CDR2 YFSETQ. V lost 0 bases and J lost 5; bases outside the gene matches: 4. In DNA, the CDR3 is TGCGCCAGCAGCTTGGAGGGACAGCTGTATGGCTACACCTTC. Residues: CASSLEGQLYGYTF. Looking up the rest from reference TRBV5-1 and TRBJ1-2 gives the full variable domain: KAGVTQTPRYLIKTRGQQVTLSCSPISGHRSVSWYQQTPGQGLQFLFEYFSETQRNKGNFPGRFSGRQFSNSRSEMNVSTLELGDSALYLCASSLEGQLYGYTFGSGTRLTVV.

This chain uses TRBV4-1 with TRBJ2-5; 7 nucleotides line up with TRBD1. Germline assignment: CDR1 MGHRA and CDR2 YSYEKL. V lost 0 bases and J lost 5; bases outside the gene matches: 6. This CDR3 spans 15 amino acids. DNA of the CDR3: TGCGCCAGCAGCCAAGATGGGACAGAAGTGGAGACCCAGTACTTC. Protein sequence: CASSQDGTEVETQYF.

The CDR3 DNA reads TGTGCCAGTAGTATAGATAACGCGAATCAGCCCCAGCATTTT. Its protein product is CASSIDNANQPQHF. V gene TRBV19 combines with J gene TRBJ1-5; D not certain. The V end lost 0 bases, the J end lost 4 bases, and 7 bases lay between the germline ends. The V gene's germline CDR1 is LNHDA and CDR2 SQIVND (reference sequence). CDR3 size: 14 residues.

The chain couples TRBV19 to TRBJ1-2; 9 nucleotides agree with TRBD1. Trimming at V came to 4 bases and at J to 4 bases, leaving 4 bases not matched to a gene. CDR3 size: 14 residues. The germline V gene has CDR1 LNHDA and CDR2 SQIVND (reference sequence). CDR3 nucleotides: TGTGCCAGTAGTACACAGGGGGCACGCTATGGCTACACCTTC. Translating gives CASSTQGARYGYTF.

The rearrangement joins TRBV12-3 or TRBV12-4 to TRBJ1-1, with D perhaps TRBD1 (5 bases). The V end lost 6 bases, the J end lost 11 bases, and 16 bases lay between the germline ends. The CDR3 extends over 12 amino acids. CDR3 DNA: TGTGCCAGCAGCGGGGGACCGGCAGGGGCTTTCTTT. Its protein product is CASSGGPAGAFF.

V usage is TRBV5-1 and J usage is TRBJ1-2, with D maybe TRBD1 (5 bases). Per germline, CDR1 SGHRS and CDR2 YFSETQ. This CDR3 has 14 residues. Trimming stripped 1 base from V and 11 bases from J, with 18 bases between. The CDR3 region is CASSLIREGGTYTF. The CDR3 region has the DNA TGCGCCAGCAGCTTGATCCGGGAAGGAGGGACTTACACCTTC.

The rearrangement uses TRBV11-2 and TRBJ1-6; D may be TRBD1 (6 bases). Trimming cost V 5 bases and J 7 bases, with 15 bases left between them. CDR1 is SGHAT and CDR2 is FQNNGV in the germline V gene. This CDR3 has 15 residues. This CDR3 reads CASSGLQGRNSPLHF. The CDR3 DNA reads TGTGCCAGCAGCGGGTTACAGGGAAGGAATTCACCCCTCCACTTT.

This rearrangement joins TRBV5-1 to TRBJ2-2, with 8 bases identical to TRBD1. There are 15 residues in the CDR3. CDR1 is SGHRS and CDR2 is YFSETQ in the germline V gene. The V segment lost 2 bases and the J segment 8 bases; nucleotides outside the gene matches: 8. The CDR3 nucleotides are TGCGCCAGCAGCTTACGGACAGGGCAAAGTGGGGAGCTGTTTTTT. It specifies CASSLRTGQSGELFF.

The chain recombines TRBV5-1 with TRBJ2-3, with D uncertain. This CDR3 is 13 amino acids long. Germline V CDR1 and CDR2: SGHRS, YFSETQ. Deletions cut 0 bases from V and 4 bases from J, with 6 bases between. The CDR3 DNA is TGCGCCAGCAGCTTGGTTGTCTCAGATACGCAGTATTTT. Protein product: CASSLVVSDTQYF.

The chain uses TRBV19 and TRBJ1-5, with 9 nucleotides matching TRBD1. This CDR3 contains 15 residues. The trim removed 7 bases at V and 0 bases at J, leaving 4 bases unmatched. Germline-derived CDR1 and CDR2 are LNHDA and SQIVND (reference sequence). The CDR3 DNA reads as TGTGCCAGTAACATGGGACAGGGTAGCAATCAGCCCCAGCATTTT. Its protein product is CASNMGQGSNQPQHF.

The rearrangement uses TRBV9 and TRBJ1-4; D perhaps matches TRBD1 (6 bases). This CDR3 is built from 12 residues. The ends were cut back, 0 bases at V and 10 bases at J, with 7 bases in the middle. The germline V gene encodes CDR1 SGDLS and CDR2 YYNGEE. CDR3 nucleotide sequence: TGTGCCAGCAGCGTAGGGGGGCGAAAACTGTTTTTT. Protein: CASSVGGRKLFF.

The chain recombines TRBV10-2 with TRBJ1-1; maybe TRBD1 (6 bases). CDR3 length: 13 residues. V dropped 6 bases and J dropped 0 bases, with 8 bases sitting between them. Germline lookup yields CDR1 WSHSY and CDR2 SAAADI. This CDR3 reads CASSGTLNTEAFF. CDR3 DNA sequence: TGCGCCAGCAGCGGGACACTGAACACTGAAGCTTTCTTT.